The 31 T cell receptor beta chains below all came from one sample that was sequenced in a study of T cells in Graves' hyperthyroidism and ophthalmopathy. Amplified TCR beta CDR3 regions came from RNA transcripts. The HTBI set primed first-round TCR CDR3 RT-PCR. TCRdb fed the multiplex PCR reads into MiXCR, producing one record per CDR3 protein. Seen here are hundreds of thousands of distinct CDR3 sequences, under 60% observed once, and the top ten hold approximately 8.2%. Sequencing was done on a sample of peripheral blood or thyroid tissue (not recorded which). These receptors originate from a woman under 30 with Graves' hyperthyroidism.

The chain has TRBV19 and TRBJ1-2; no definite D call. CDR1 is LNHDA and CDR2 is SQIVND in the germline V gene (reference sequence). The germline V and J ends were trimmed by 3 bases and 1 base, with 6 bases remaining between them. The CDR3 sequence is 13 residues long. The CDR3 sequence is CASSISVNYGYTF. The CDR3 nucleotides read TGTGCCAGTAGTATCTCAGTTAACTATGGCTACACCTTC.

Ten or more counts support this clonotype. The V and J genes are TRBV7-9 and TRBJ1-1; D gene unclear. The CDR3 sequence is 11 residues long. V shed 1 base and J shed 9 bases, with 6 bases lying between them. In germline, CDR1 is SEHNR, CDR2 FQNEAQ (reference sequence). The CDR3 sequence is CASSLEVQAFF. The CDR3 nucleotides are TGTGCCAGCAGCTTAGAGGTCCAAGCTTTCTTT.

This clonotype came up once. A read error may produce the germline difference seen at one junction end. J is TRBJ1-6 and V is TRBV25-1, with D tentatively TRBD1 (5 bases). The CDR3 is made up of 15 amino acids. Germline V CDR1 and CDR2: MGHDK, SYGVNS. The DNA for the CDR3 is TGTGCCAACAGTGAATTTGACAGTTATAATTCACCCCTCCACTTT. It is translated as CANSEFDSYNSPLHF.

This clonotype was counted ten times or more. CDR3 in amino acids: CATTSDRENQPQHF. The CDR3 bases are TGTGCCACCACCTCGGACAGGGAAAATCAGCCCCAGCATTTT. V is TRBV24-1 and J is TRBJ1-5, with 8 nucleotides matching TRBD1. CDR1 and CDR2 from the germline V gene are KGHDR and SFDVKD. Trimming at V came to 8 bases and at J to 4 bases, leaving 6 bases not matched to a gene. This CDR3 spans 14 amino acids.

This chain joins TRBV24-1 and TRBJ2-7; 14 bases line up with TRBD2. V shed 3 bases, J shed 6 bases, and the junction held 3 bases outside the gene matches. The V gene's germline CDR1 is KGHDR and CDR2 SFDVKD. The length of the CDR3 is 15 residues. CDR3 amino acids: CATSDRTSGRSEQYF. In DNA form, the CDR3 reads TGTGCCACCAGTGATCGGACTAGCGGGAGGTCCGAGCAGTACTTC.

The CDR3 sequence: CSAFRQGVYEQYF. The CDR3 DNA reads as TGCAGTGCTTTTCGACAGGGCGTGTACGAGCAGTACTTC. This chain uses TRBV20-1 with TRBJ2-7; 7 nucleotides agree with TRBD1. V shed 5 bases, J shed 4 bases, and the junction held 8 bases outside the gene matches. The CDR3 is 13 residues long. Germline assignment: CDR1 DFQATT and CDR2 SNEGSKA (reference sequence).

The chain uses TRBV2 and TRBJ2-2; unclear D gene. V was pared by 6 bases and J by 7 bases, with 21 bases between. The germline V gene encodes CDR1 SNHLY and CDR2 FYNNEI. This CDR3 is 16 amino acids long. This CDR3 is CASSLLGSRYSGELFF. The CDR3 DNA reads TGTGCCAGCAGCCTTCTCGGGTCCCGCTATAGCGGGGAGCTGTTTTTT.

This clonotype showed up many times. The genes are TRBV7-9 and TRBJ1-4; D is ambiguous. Germline assignment: CDR1 SEHNR and CDR2 FQNEAQ (reference sequence). This CDR3 is built from 16 residues. The ends were cut back, 5 bases at V and 13 bases at J, with 26 bases in the middle. This CDR3 is CASSRMRPGEVRTLFF. DNA for the CDR3: TGTGCCAGCAGCAGAATGCGACCGGGAGAAGTGAGGACACTGTTTTTT.

This clonotype was picked up many times. The chain joins TRBV10-3 to TRBJ1-1, with D maybe TRBD1 (6 bases). The V end lost 8 bases, the J end lost 8 bases, and 18 bases lay between the germline ends. Germline V CDR1 and CDR2: ENHRY, SYGVKD. The CDR3 contains 13 residues. In DNA, the CDR3 is TGTGCCATCCGCACGGGACAAGCCTTAGAAGCTTTCTTT. Translating gives CAIRTGQALEAFF.

The V and J genes are TRBV6-5 and TRBJ2-7, with 7 nucleotides matching TRBD1. This CDR3 is built from 15 residues. CDR1 and CDR2 (germline): MNHEY, SVGAGI. With V trimmed by 1 base and J by 2 bases, 5 bases remained unmatched. The CDR3 nucleotides read TGTGCCAGCAGTTACTACGGGACAGAGACCTACGAGCAGTACTTC. Translated, it gives CASSYYGTETYEQYF.

Concerning this clonotype itself: A much bigger clone sits one base away, suggesting this may be a read error. The rearrangement uses TRBV29-1 and TRBJ1-1, with a weak D call TRBD1 (5 bases). The CDR3 totals 14 residues. Germline V gene lookup returns CDR1 SQVTM and CDR2 ANQGSEA. This chain's CDR3 is CCGGDVRSETEAFF. The CDR3 DNA is TGCTGCGGGGGGGATGTGCGTTCGGAAACTGAAGCTTTCTTT.

Comments on this clonotype: This may come from a read error, since a much larger clone is one base off. J is TRBJ1-4 and V is TRBV25-1; D perhaps matches TRBD1 (5 bases). Germline assignment: CDR1 MGHDK and CDR2 SYGVNS. The CDR3 extends over 14 amino acids. Trimming removed 11 bases from V and 8 bases from J, with 21 bases in between. The CDR3 nucleotides are TGTGCCGGCACCGAGGGAGGGGTGAAAGAAAAACTGTTTTTT. It yields the protein CAGTEGGVKEKLFF.

This rearrangement joins TRBV25-1 to TRBJ2-7; 9 nucleotides line up with TRBD2. Germline V CDR1 and CDR2: MGHDK, SYGVNS. CDR3 length: 15 amino acids. The trim removed 6 bases at V and 5 bases at J, leaving 11 bases unmatched. CDR3 coding DNA: TGTGCCAGCAGCCACTGGATGCGGGAGGGACACGAGCAGTACTTC. Amino acid sequence: CASSHWMREGHEQYF.

The rearrangement links TRBV2 to TRBJ2-2; the D gene is possibly TRBD2 (6 bases). The CDR3 runs to 15 residues. CDR1 is SNHLY and CDR2 is FYNNEI in the germline V gene. The germline V and J ends were trimmed by 6 bases and 2 bases, with 13 bases remaining between them. In DNA form, the CDR3 reads TGTGCCAGCAGGGCCCCGGGAGTAAACACCGGGGAGCTGTTTTTT. Protein sequence: CASRAPGVNTGELFF.

The chain recombines TRBV20-1 with TRBJ2-5; 11 positions match TRBD1. This CDR3 has 18 residues. Germline CDR1 and CDR2: DFQATT and SNEGSKA (reference sequence). The J segment lost 5 bases and the V segment lost 5 bases, leaving 19 bases of the junction unmatched. The CDR3 reads CSAAPGTGGSPFGETQYF. The CDR3 nucleotides are TGCAGTGCTGCACCCGGGACAGGGGGTTCCCCATTTGGGGAGACCCAGTACTTC.

On this clonotype: Sequence at one end of the junction differs from germline and may be a read error. The chain recombines TRBV7-9 with TRBJ2-7; D possibly corresponds to TRBD2 (6 bases). The germline V gene encodes CDR1 SEHNR and CDR2 FQNEAQ (reference sequence). The CDR3 covers 16 residues. DNA for the CDR3: TGCGCCAGCAGCCAAGATCCGACGGGAGCTCTGGGCGAGCAGTACTTC. It yields the protein CASSQDPTGALGEQYF. The full variable domain, rest sourced from reference TRBV7-9 and TRBJ2-7, is DTGVSQNPRHKITKRGQNVTFRCDPISEHNRLYWYRQTLGQGPEFLTYFQNEAQLEKSRLLSDRFSAERPKGSFSTLEIQRTEQGDSAMYLCASSQDPTGALGEQYFGPGTRLTVT.

This clonotype was counted only a few times. V usage is TRBV25-1 and J usage is TRBJ1-6; TRBD1 might be the D (6 bases). Germline CDR1 and CDR2: MGHDK and SYGVNS. V was cut by 3 bases and J by 0 bases, with 12 bases left in between. The CDR3 extends over 17 amino acids. The CDR3 spells CASSDRGESSYNSPLHF. The CDR3, as DNA: TGTGCCAGCAGTGACAGGGGCGAGAGCTCCTATAATTCACCCCTCCACTTT. The full variable domain, rest sourced from reference TRBV25-1 and TRBJ1-6, is EADIYQTPRYLVIGTGKKITLECSQTMGHDKMYWYQQDPGMELHLIHYSYGVNSTEKGDLSSESTVSRIRTEHFPLTLESARPSHTSQYLCASSDRGESSYNSPLHFGNGTRLTVT.

This clonotype has more than one count but fewer than ten. The V and J genes are TRBV2 and TRBJ1-2, with 8 bases aligning to TRBD1. The germline V gene has CDR1 SNHLY and CDR2 FYNNEI. Trimming removed 5 bases from V and 5 bases from J; junction bases left unmatched: 13. This CDR3 has 16 residues. The CDR3 is CASSLPGQGAFYGYTF. The CDR3 DNA reads as TGTGCCAGCAGTTTACCTGGGCAGGGGGCGTTTTATGGCTACACCTTC.

The genes are TRBV24-1 and TRBJ2-2; possibly TRBD1 for D (5 bases). V lost 9 bases and J lost 7, with 11 bases in between. Germline V gene sequence: CDR1 KGHDR, CDR2 SFDVKD. The CDR3 has 12 amino acids. This CDR3 is CATEQGDGELFF. DNA of the CDR3: TGTGCCACCGAGCAGGGTGACGGGGAGCTGTTTTTT.

This clonotype was picked up many times. In nucleotides, the CDR3 is TGCAGCGTTAGGGAGGGAGCTAACCCGAACACCGGGGAGCTGTTTTTT. Residues: CSVREGANPNTGELFF. This sequence joins TRBV29-1 and TRBJ2-2; TRBD2 agrees at 7 bases. The trim removed 5 bases at V and 0 bases at J, leaving 9 bases unmatched. The CDR3 consists of 16 residues. The germline V gene has CDR1 SQVTM and CDR2 ANQGSEA.

A note on this clonotype: No conserved phenylalanine or tryptophan ends this CDR3, so it is likely a read error. No DNA is shown, since the ends of the CDR3 on it are uncertain; the CDR3 is the one TCRdb lists. V is TRBV7-2 and J is TRBJ1-3. Including both end residues, the CDR3 is 8 amino acids long. Germline loops: CDR1 SGHTA, CDR2 FQGNSA. CDR3 residues: CASSLSSR.

The chain employs TRBV9 and TRBJ1-4; 9 nucleotides align to TRBD1. This CDR3 comprises 15 residues. The germline gives CDR1 SGDLS, CDR2 YYNGEE. V gave up 6 bases and J gave up 3 bases; unmatched junction bases: 6. CDR3: CASTPGTGSNEKLFF. CDR3 nucleotides: TGTGCCAGCACCCCCGGGACAGGGTCTAATGAAAAACTGTTTTTT. The variable domain in full, with the rest retrieved from reference TRBV9 and TRBJ1-4, is DSGVTQTPKHLITATGQRVTLRCSPRSGDLSVYWYQQSLDQGLQFLIQYYNGEERAKGNILERFSAQQFPDLHSELNLSSLELGDSALYFCASTPGTGSNEKLFFGSGTQLSVL.

This clonotype was observed many times. The CDR3 spells CASSLFYEQYF. Here the CDR3 DNA reads TGTGCCAGCAGCTTATTCTACGAGCAGTACTTC. The rearrangement uses TRBV7-9 and TRBJ2-7; no clear D. CDR1 and CDR2 from the germline V gene are SEHNR and FQNEAQ (reference sequence). This CDR3 is 11 amino acids long. Trimming left V 2 bases short and J 3 bases short, with 2 bases between.

The chain's CDR3 is CAISESTSGETQHF. The CDR3 bases are TGTGCCATCAGTGAGTCGACTAGCGGAGAGACCCAGCATTTT. This chain links TRBV10-3 with TRBJ1-5; D uncertain. Germline-derived CDR1 and CDR2 are ENHRY and SYGVKD. This CDR3 spans 14 amino acids. Deletions cut 0 bases from V and 11 bases from J, with 14 bases between.

The V gene is TRBV29-1, the J gene TRBJ1-2; D gene ambiguous. The germline V and J ends were trimmed by 8 bases and 8 bases, with 21 bases remaining between them. The CDR3 has 13 residues. Germline V CDR1 and CDR2: SQVTM, ANQGSEA. The CDR3, as DNA: TGCAGCACCCAAATCGGCGGCAGCGGCGGCTACACCTTC. Residues: CSTQIGGSGGYTF.

The chain combines TRBV10-3 with TRBJ1-5; 8 bases are a match to TRBD1. The junction had 11 bases not matched to a gene; V was cut back by 4 bases and J by 12 bases. The CDR3 covers 14 residues. The germline V gene encodes CDR1 ENHRY and CDR2 SYGVKD. The CDR3 region is CAISGVTGAKYQHF. The CDR3 DNA sequence: TGTGCCATCAGTGGGGTGACAGGGGCCAAGTACCAGCATTTT.

There are a few counts of this clonotype. The chain links TRBV7-6 to TRBJ2-5; D remains unclear. Trimming shortened V by 6 bases and J by 9 bases, and 20 bases separated the two germline ends. Germline V gene sequence: CDR1 SGHVS, CDR2 FNYEAQ. The CDR3 has 14 residues. For the CDR3, the DNA is TGTGCCAGCAGTCCACCCCGCGACGGCCCGGCCCAGTACTTC. Amino acid sequence: CASSPPRDGPAQYF.

This sequence joins TRBV6-1 and TRBJ1-1; 8 positions agree with TRBD1. With 4 bases clipped from V and 4 bases from J, the junction kept 8 bases outside the gene matches. The CDR3 extends over 15 amino acids. The germline gives CDR1 MNHNS, CDR2 SASEGT. The CDR3 DNA is TGTGCCAGCAGTGCACTCAGGGGGCATGTCACTGAAGCTTTCTTT. Translation gives CASSALRGHVTEAFF.

The CDR3 region is CASSFHQGLNTEAFF. CDR3 in DNA: TGTGCCAGCAGTTTCCACCAGGGACTGAACACTGAAGCTTTCTTT. This chain uses TRBV25-1 with TRBJ1-1; D is perhaps TRBD1 (5 bases). This CDR3 comprises 15 residues. The germline CDR1 and CDR2 sequences are MGHDK and SYGVNS. V was pared by 5 bases and J by 0 bases, with 13 bases between.

V usage is TRBV20-1 and J usage is TRBJ2-7; no clear D. Germline CDR1 is DFQATT and CDR2 is SNEGSKA (reference sequence). The V end lost 1 base, the J end lost 3 bases, and 10 bases lay between the germline ends. The CDR3 is 13 amino acids. The CDR3 spells CSARGLPLYEQYF. Written as DNA, the CDR3 is TGCAGTGCTAGAGGCCTGCCCCTCTACGAGCAGTACTTC.

The chain employs TRBV7-8 and TRBJ2-6; a weak D match, TRBD1 (5 bases). V lost 3 bases and J lost 3, with 9 bases in between. Germline CDR1 is SGHVS and CDR2 is FQNEAQ. The CDR3 length is 15 residues. In nucleotides, the CDR3 is TGTGCCAGCAGCTTTAGGGGCGATGGGGCCAACGTCCTGACTTTC. Its protein is CASSFRGDGANVLTF. Full variable domain (rest looked up from reference TRBV7-8 and TRBJ2-6): GAGVSQSPRYKVAKRGQDVALRCDPISGHVSLFWYQQALGQGPEFLTYFQNEAQLDKSGLPSDRFFAERPEGSVSTLKIQRTQQEDSAVYLCASSFRGDGANVLTFGAGSRLTVL.